These T cell receptor beta chains were read from a single sample in a study of siplizumab effects on memory and regulatory T cells. Clones were read by immunoSEQ multiplex PCR, and TCRdb kept only the in-frame ones, dropping some. The profile shows some 99,000 clones, 90% to 95% of them singletons. Sequences were obtained from Tregs sorted from blood. The receptor source for this set is a human donor in good health. The CDR3 runs from the conserved cysteine through the conserved F or W. The D gene is left open where the match is weak. Where a row states a size, it is once, few, many or the class of an expanded clone; other rows omit it.

clone_size,d_call,j_call,v_call,cdr3_aa,cdr3_nt
-,-,TRBJ2-3,TRBV30,CAWSVSSDTQYF,TGTGCCTGGAGTGTGTCTTCAGATACGCAGTATTTT
-,-,TRBJ2-7,TRBV20-1,CSARAGVEQYF,TGCAGTGCTAGGGCAGGGGTCGAGCAGTACTTC
-,-,TRBJ1-2,TRBV10-3,CAISESSGGYYGYTF,TGTGCCATCAGTGAGTCGTCGGGGGGGTACTATGGCTACACCTTC
-,TRBD1,TRBJ1-1,TRBV5-4,CASRLETGTAFF,TGTGCCAGCAGGCTTGAGACAGGGACAGCTTTCTTT
-,-,TRBJ2-7,TRBV6-6,CASMRGDSYEQYF,TGTGCCAGCATGAGGGGGGACTCCTACGAGCAGTACTTC
-,-,TRBJ2-3,TRBV27,CASSFSGQGTDTQYF,TGTGCCAGCAGCTTTAGCGGTCAAGGCACAGATACGCAGTATTTT
-,-,TRBJ1-1,TRBV19,CASIQLREAFF,TGTGCCAGTATCCAGCTGCGTGAAGCTTTCTTT
-,-,TRBJ1-5,TRBV7-9,CASSLDYQPQHF,TGTGCCAGCAGCTTAGACTATCAGCCCCAGCATTTT
-,-,TRBJ2-1,TRBV30,CAWRLSSSYNEQFF,TGTGCCTGGAGGCTCTCGAGCTCCTACAATGAGCAGTTCTTC
-,-,TRBJ2-7,TRBV5-1,CASMWGTETYEQYF,TGCGCCAGCATGTGGGGGACCGAGACCTACGAGCAGTACTTC
-,-,TRBJ1-1,TRBV2,CASSETGRMNTEAFF,TGTGCCAGCAGTGAAACGGGGCGGATGAACACTGAAGCTTTCTTT
-,-,TRBJ2-5,TRBV5-1,CASSLIGYLIEETQYF,TGCGCCAGCAGCTTGATCGGCTACTTGATCGAAGAGACCCAGTACTTC
-,TRBD2,TRBJ2-5,TRBV7-9,CASSPGSTSGNYGTQYF,TGTGCCAGCAGCCCAGGGTCAACTAGCGGGAATTATGGGACCCAGTACTTC
-,TRBD1,TRBJ2-2,TRBV30,CAWDGTASNTGELFF,TGTGCCTGGGACGGGACAGCCTCGAACACCGGGGAGCTGTTTTTT
once,-,TRBJ2-7,TRBV7-9,CASSVMGGYEQYF,TGTGCCAGCAGCGTTATGGGAGGATACGAGCAGTACTTC
-,-,TRBJ1-6,TRBV5-1,CASSSGHLGSPLHF,TGCGCCAGCAGTTCGGGACATTTAGGTTCACCCCTCCACTTT
-,TRBD2,TRBJ2-5,TRBV12-5,CASGLAGGYQETQYF,TGTGCTAGTGGTTTGGCGGGGGGGTACCAAGAGACCCAGTACTTC
-,-,TRBJ2-7,TRBV18,CASSPLGEGHEQYF,TGTGCCAGCTCTCCCCTAGGAGAGGGTCACGAGCAGTACTTC
-,-,TRBJ2-1,TRBV4-2,CASSQDFAVGNEQFF,TGTGCCAGCAGCCAAGACTTTGCGGTTGGCAATGAGCAGTTCTTC
-,-,TRBJ2-6,TRBV5-1,CASSWGRDSLLSGANVLTF,TGCGCCAGCAGCTGGGGGCGGGACAGTCTTCTCTCTGGGGCCAACGTCCTGACTTTC
-,TRBD2,TRBJ2-1,TRBV9,CASSALSGGPGNEQFF,TGTGCCAGCAGCGCCTTATCGGGAGGGCCGGGGAATGAGCAGTTCTTC
-,TRBD2,TRBJ2-3,TRBV2,CASGGLAGGYTDTQYF,TGTGCCAGCGGGGGACTAGCGGGAGGCTATACAGATACGCAGTATTTT
-,-,TRBJ2-7,TRBV10-3,CAISESWAEQYF,TGTGCCATCAGTGAGTCGTGGGCCGAGCAGTACTTC
once,TRBD2,TRBJ2-1,TRBV7-8,CASSPRPGGASGGSSYNEQFF,TGTGCCAGCAGCCCTAGACCGGGGGGGGCTAGCGGGGGCTCCTCCTACAATGAGCAGTTCTTC
-,TRBD1,TRBJ1-3,TRBV4-1,CASSQEQGAYTGNTIYF,TGCGCCAGCAGCCAAGAACAGGGGGCATACACTGGAAACACCATATATTTT
-,-,TRBJ2-6,TRBV9,CASSVSSGASGANVLTF,TGTGCCAGCAGCGTTTCATCAGGGGCCTCTGGGGCCAACGTCCTGACTTTC
once,-,TRBJ1-1,TRBV11-1,CASSLRGTEAFF,TGTGCCAGCAGCTTACGAGGGACTGAAGCTTTCTTT
-,-,TRBJ1-1,TRBV5-1,CASSLQGMNTEAFF,TGCGCCAGCAGCTTGCAGGGTATGAACACTGAAGCTTTCTTT
-,TRBD1,TRBJ2-7,TRBV18,CASSPNRDSSHEQYF,TGTGCCAGCTCACCTAACAGGGACAGTTCCCACGAGCAGTACTTC
-,-,TRBJ1-5,TRBV27,CASRQGLGQPQHF,TGTGCCAGCCGCCAGGGGTTGGGGCAGCCCCAGCATTTT
-,-,TRBJ2-7,TRBV9,CASSGDNYEQYF,TGTGCCAGCAGCGGAGACAACTACGAGCAGTACTTC
-,TRBD1,TRBJ2-5,TRBV7-8,CASSGTGRETQYF,TGTGCCAGCTCCGGGACAGGGCGAGAGACCCAGTACTTC
-,-,TRBJ2-7,TRBV10-3,CAISQAGGYEQYF,TGTGCCATCAGTCAGGCCGGCGGCTACGAGCAGTACTTC
-,TRBD2,TRBJ2-5,TRBV11-1,CASSLMVLAGHQETQYF,TGTGCCAGCAGCTTAATGGTACTAGCGGGGCACCAAGAGACCCAGTACTTC
-,TRBD2,TRBJ2-1,TRBV27,CASSRFMTSGLYNEQFF,TGTGCCAGCAGCCGCTTCATGACTAGCGGCCTTTACAATGAGCAGTTCTTC
-,TRBD1,TRBJ2-7,TRBV29-1,CSLSTGVRYEQYF,TGCAGCTTGTCTACAGGGGTCCGGTACGAGCAGTACTTC
-,TRBD1,TRBJ1-1,TRBV18,CASSLYRGEAFF,TGTGCCAGCTCACTATACAGGGGTGAAGCTTTCTTT
-,TRBD2,TRBJ2-5,TRBV5-6,CASSPLAKGEGETQYF,TGTGCCAGCAGCCCACTAGCGAAAGGAGAGGGAGAGACCCAGTACTTC
-,TRBD2,TRBJ2-1,TRBV4-2,CASSHPETSGIYNEQFF,TGTGCCAGCAGCCATCCGGAGACTAGCGGGATCTACAATGAGCAGTTCTTC
-,-,TRBJ2-5,TRBV29-1,CSGGRHPGETQYF,TGCAGCGGGGGGAGACATCCTGGGGAGACCCAGTACTTC
-,-,TRBJ2-2,TRBV6-6,CASRLEAGELFF,TGTGCCAGCAGACTAGAGGCCGGGGAGCTGTTTTTT
-,-,TRBJ2-7,TRBV30,CAWSQVGEQYF,TGTGCCTGGAGTCAGGTTGGCGAGCAGTACTTC
-,-,TRBJ1-5,TRBV7-8,CASSLYGDQPQHF,TGTGCCAGCAGCTTATATGGGGATCAGCCCCAGCATTTT
-,-,TRBJ2-3,TRBV10-1,CASSERRADTQYF,TGCGCCAGCAGTGAGCGGAGAGCAGATACGCAGTATTTT
-,TRBD1,TRBJ1-6,TRBV5-1,CASSSGQSYNSPLHF,TGCGCCAGCAGCTCGGGACAGTCCTATAATTCACCCCTCCACTTT
-,TRBD2,TRBJ2-3,TRBV6-5,CASSPAGSPDTQYF,TGTGCCAGCAGTCCAGCGGGAAGTCCAGATACGCAGTATTTT
-,-,TRBJ1-5,TRBV5-8,CASSLGTGHRQPQHF,TGTGCCAGCAGCTTGGGTACAGGCCACCGTCAGCCCCAGCATTTT
-,-,TRBJ2-6,TRBV4-1,CASSQDRGTARNAGANVLTF,TGCGCCAGCAGCCAAGATCGGGGGACAGCCCGTAACGCTGGGGCCAACGTCCTGACTTTC
-,TRBD1,TRBJ2-7,TRBV5-1,CASSTGDRGYEQYF,TGCGCCAGCAGCACGGGGGACAGGGGGTACGAGCAGTACTTC
-,TRBD2,TRBJ2-1,TRBV7-9,CASSLRLAGGPMNEQFF,TGTGCCAGCAGCTTACGTCTAGCGGGGGGGCCCATGAATGAGCAGTTCTTC
once,TRBD2,TRBJ2-7,TRBV5-1,CASSYGLATLGEQYF,TGCGCCAGCAGCTATGGACTAGCGACCCTGGGGGAGCAGTACTTC
-,-,TRBJ2-2,TRBV15,CATRSVPGTGELFF,TGTGCCACCAGGAGCGTTCCCGGCACCGGGGAGCTGTTTTTT
-,TRBD1,TRBJ2-7,TRBV5-1,CASSPRDSSYEQYF,TGCGCCAGCAGCCCCCGGGACAGCTCCTACGAGCAGTACTTC
-,-,TRBJ1-5,TRBV6-1,CASRGGAGQPQHF,TGTGCCAGCAGGGGGGGGGCGGGCCAGCCCCAGCATTTT